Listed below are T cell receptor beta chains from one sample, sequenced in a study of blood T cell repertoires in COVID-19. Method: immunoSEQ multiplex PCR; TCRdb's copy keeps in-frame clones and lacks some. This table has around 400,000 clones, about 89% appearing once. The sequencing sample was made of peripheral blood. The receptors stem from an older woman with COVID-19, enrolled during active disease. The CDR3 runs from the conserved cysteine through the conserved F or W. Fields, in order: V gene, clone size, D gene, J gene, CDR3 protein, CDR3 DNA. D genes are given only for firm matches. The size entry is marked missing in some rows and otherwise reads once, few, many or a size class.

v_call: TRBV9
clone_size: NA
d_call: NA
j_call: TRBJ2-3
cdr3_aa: CASSVGSSAGGSDTQYF
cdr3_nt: TGTGCCAGCAGCGTAGGGTCTAGCGCAGGGGGATCAGATACGCAGTATTTT

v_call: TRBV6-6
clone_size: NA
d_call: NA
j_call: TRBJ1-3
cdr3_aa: CASRRDLSGNTIYF
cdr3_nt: TGTGCCAGCAGGCGCGATCTTTCTGGAAACACCATATATTTT

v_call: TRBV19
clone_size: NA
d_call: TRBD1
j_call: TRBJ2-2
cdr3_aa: CASKQGEPRTGELFF
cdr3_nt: TGTGCCAGTAAGCAGGGGGAGCCCAGGACCGGGGAGCTGTTTTTT

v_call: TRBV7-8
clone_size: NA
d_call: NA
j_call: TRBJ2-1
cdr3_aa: CASSPASRQGHDEQFF
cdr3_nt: TGTGCCAGCAGCCCTGCGAGTCGGCAGGGACACGATGAGCAGTTCTTC

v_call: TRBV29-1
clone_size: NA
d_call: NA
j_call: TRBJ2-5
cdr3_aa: CSAGWGRGRETQYF
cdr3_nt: TGCAGCGCGGGGTGGGGCAGGGGAAGAGAGACCCAGTACTTC

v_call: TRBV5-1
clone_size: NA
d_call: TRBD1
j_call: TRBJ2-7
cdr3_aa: CASSLGTGATYEQYF
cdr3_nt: TGCGCCAGCAGCTTGGGGACAGGGGCCACCTACGAGCAGTACTTC

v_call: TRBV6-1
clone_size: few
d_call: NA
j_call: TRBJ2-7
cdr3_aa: CASREGGFVSYEQYF
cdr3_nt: TGTGCCAGCAGGGAAGGCGGATTTGTGTCCTACGAGCAGTACTTC

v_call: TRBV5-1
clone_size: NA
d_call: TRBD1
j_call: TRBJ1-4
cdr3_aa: CASSLGDRGGGKLFF
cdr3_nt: TGCGCCAGCAGCTTGGGGGACAGGGGAGGAGGAAAACTGTTTTTT

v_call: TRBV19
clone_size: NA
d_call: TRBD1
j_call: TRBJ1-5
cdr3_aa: CASSTPGGGGPQHF
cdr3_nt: TGTGCCAGTAGTACGCCAGGGGGTGGGGGACCCCAGCATTTT

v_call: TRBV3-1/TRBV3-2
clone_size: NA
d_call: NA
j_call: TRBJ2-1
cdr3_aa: CASSQERVYNEQFF
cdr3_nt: TGTGCCAGCAGCCAAGAGAGAGTCTACAATGAGCAGTTCTTC

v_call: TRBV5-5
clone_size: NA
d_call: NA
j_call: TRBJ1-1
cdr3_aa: CASSPRVPEVAFF
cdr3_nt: TGTGCCAGCAGCCCCCGGGTCCCGGAGGTAGCTTTCTTT

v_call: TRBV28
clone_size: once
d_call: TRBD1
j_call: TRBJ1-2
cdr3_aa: CASSLVTGGIYGYTF
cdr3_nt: TGTGCCAGCAGTTTAGTGACAGGGGGCATCTATGGCTACACCTTC

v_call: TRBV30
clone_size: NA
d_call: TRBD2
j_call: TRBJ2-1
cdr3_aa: CAWKPLAEEQFF
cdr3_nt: TGTGCCTGGAAGCCCCTAGCGGAAGAGCAGTTCTTC

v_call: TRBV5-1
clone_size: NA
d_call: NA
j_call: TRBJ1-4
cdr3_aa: CASSLVGNANEKLFF
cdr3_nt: TGCGCCAGCAGCTTGGTCGGGAACGCTAATGAAAAACTGTTTTTT

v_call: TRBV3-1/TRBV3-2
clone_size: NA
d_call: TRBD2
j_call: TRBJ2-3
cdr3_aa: CASSPQPGGVADTQYF
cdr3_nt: TGTGCCAGCAGCCCCCAGCCGGGGGGAGTGGCAGATACGCAGTATTTT

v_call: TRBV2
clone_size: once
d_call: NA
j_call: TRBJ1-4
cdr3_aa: CASSAEQGEKLFF
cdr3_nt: TGTGCCAGCAGTGCCGAGCAGGGTGAAAAACTGTTTTTT

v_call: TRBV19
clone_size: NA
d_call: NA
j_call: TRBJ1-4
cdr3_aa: CASSIDMTGVTNEKLFF
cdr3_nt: TGTGCCAGTAGTATAGATATGACAGGCGTGACTAATGAAAAACTGTTTTTT

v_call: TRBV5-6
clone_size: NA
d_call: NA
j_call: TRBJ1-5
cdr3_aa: CASSFGGSNQPQHF
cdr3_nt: TGTGCCAGCAGCTTCGGGGGGAGCAATCAGCCCCAGCATTTT

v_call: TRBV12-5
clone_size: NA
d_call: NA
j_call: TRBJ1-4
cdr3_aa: CASALGQSSNNEKLFF
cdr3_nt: TGTGCTAGTGCCTTGGGCCAAAGCAGCAATAATGAAAAACTGTTTTTT

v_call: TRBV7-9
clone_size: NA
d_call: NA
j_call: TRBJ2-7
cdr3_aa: CASSLTGSGYEQYF
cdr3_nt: TGTGCCAGCAGCTTAACAGGATCCGGCTACGAGCAGTACTTC

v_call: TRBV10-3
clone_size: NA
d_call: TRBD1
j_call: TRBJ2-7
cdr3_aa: CAISNNDRVQDEQYF
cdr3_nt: TGTGCCATCAGTAACAATGACAGGGTCCAGGACGAGCAGTACTTC

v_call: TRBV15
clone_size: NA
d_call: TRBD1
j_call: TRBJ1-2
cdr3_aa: CATSREVSMRGTGGGYTF
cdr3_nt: TGTGCCACCAGCAGAGAAGTCAGTATGCGAGGGACAGGGGGTGGCTACACCTTC

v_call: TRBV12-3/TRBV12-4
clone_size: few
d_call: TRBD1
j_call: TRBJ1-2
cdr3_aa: CASSHTGDGYTF
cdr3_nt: TGTGCCAGCAGCCATACAGGGGATGGCTACACCTTC

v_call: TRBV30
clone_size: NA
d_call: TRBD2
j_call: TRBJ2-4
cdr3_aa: CAWSGPSGGVGIAKNIQYF
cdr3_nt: TGTGCCTGGAGTGGGCCTAGCGGGGGGGTAGGGATAGCCAAAAACATTCAGTACTTC

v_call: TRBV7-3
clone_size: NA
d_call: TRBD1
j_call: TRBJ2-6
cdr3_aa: CASSRGTGLLGVGANVLTF
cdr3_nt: TGTGCCAGCAGCCGGGGGACAGGCCTATTAGGGGTTGGGGCCAACGTCCTGACTTTC

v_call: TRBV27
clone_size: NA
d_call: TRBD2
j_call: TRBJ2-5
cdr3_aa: CASSLFTSGGMQETQYF
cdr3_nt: TGTGCCAGCAGTTTATTCACTAGCGGGGGGATGCAAGAGACCCAGTACTTC

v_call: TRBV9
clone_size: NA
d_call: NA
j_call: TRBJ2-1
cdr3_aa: CASSTRRDSYNEQFF
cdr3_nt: TGTGCCAGCAGTACTAGGAGGGACTCCTACAATGAGCAGTTCTTC

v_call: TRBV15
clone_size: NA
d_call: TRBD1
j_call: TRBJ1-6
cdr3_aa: CATLDRGSSYNSPLHF
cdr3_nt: TGTGCCACCCTTGACAGGGGAAGCTCCTATAATTCACCCCTCCACTTT

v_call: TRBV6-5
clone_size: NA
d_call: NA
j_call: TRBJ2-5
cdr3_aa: CASSYAPGTLQETQYF
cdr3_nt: TGTGCCAGCAGTTATGCCCCCGGGACATTACAAGAGACCCAGTACTTC

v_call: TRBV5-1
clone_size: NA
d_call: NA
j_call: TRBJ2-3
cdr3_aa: CASSLSQVIRSDTQYF
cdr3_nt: TGCGCCAGCAGCTTGTCCCAGGTGATCAGATCAGATACGCAGTATTTT

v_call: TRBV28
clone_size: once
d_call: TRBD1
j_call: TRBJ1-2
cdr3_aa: CASSSGQGYGYTF
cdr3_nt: TGTGCCAGCAGTTCGGGACAGGGCTATGGCTACACCTTC

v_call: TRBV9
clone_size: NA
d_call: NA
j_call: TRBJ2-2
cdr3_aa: CASSVAAGVGTGELFF
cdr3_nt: TGTGCCAGCAGCGTAGCTGCCGGGGTGGGGACCGGGGAGCTGTTTTTT

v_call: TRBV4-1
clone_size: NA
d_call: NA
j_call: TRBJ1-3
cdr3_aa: CASSQLPGVRAGNTIYF
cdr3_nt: TGCGCCAGCAGCCAATTACCGGGAGTCCGAGCGGGAAACACCATATATTTT

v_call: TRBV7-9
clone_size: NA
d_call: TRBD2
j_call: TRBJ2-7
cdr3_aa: CASSLGSGAASYEQYF
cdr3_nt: TGTGCCAGCAGCTTAGGTAGCGGGGCGGCCTCCTACGAGCAGTACTTC

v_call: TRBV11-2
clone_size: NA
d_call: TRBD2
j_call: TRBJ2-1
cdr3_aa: CASSLGGGRLETNEQFF
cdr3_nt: TGTGCCAGCAGCTTAGGGGGGGGGAGACTAGAAACCAATGAGCAGTTCTTC

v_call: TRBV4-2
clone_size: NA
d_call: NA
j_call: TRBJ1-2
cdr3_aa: CASSPRDLRHGYTF
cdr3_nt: TGTGCCAGCAGCCCCCGGGACTTGCGGCATGGCTACACCTTC

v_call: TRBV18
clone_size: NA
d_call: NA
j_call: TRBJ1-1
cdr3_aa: CASQRVASSLTVETFF
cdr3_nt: TGTGCCAGCCAAAGAGTCGCCTCCTCTCTGACAGTGGAGACTTTCTTT

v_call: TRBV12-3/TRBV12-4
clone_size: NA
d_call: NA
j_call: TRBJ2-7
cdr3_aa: CASSLFGDREQYF
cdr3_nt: TGTGCCAGCAGTTTATTCGGGGATCGGGAGCAGTACTTC

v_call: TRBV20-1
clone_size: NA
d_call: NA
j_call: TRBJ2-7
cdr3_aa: CSARRTYEQYF
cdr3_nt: TGCAGTGCTAGGCGCACCTACGAGCAGTACTTC

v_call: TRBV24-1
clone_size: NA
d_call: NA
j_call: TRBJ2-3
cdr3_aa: CATQAGGAGTDTQYF
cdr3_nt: TGTGCCACCCAGGCCGGAGGGGCCGGCACAGATACGCAGTATTTT

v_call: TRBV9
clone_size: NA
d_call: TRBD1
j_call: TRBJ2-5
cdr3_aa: CASSLPGQGVRETQYF
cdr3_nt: TGTGCCAGCAGCCTCCCGGGACAGGGTGTCCGAGAGACCCAGTACTTC

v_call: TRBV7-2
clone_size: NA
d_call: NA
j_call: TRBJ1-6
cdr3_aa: CASRWEGNSPLHF
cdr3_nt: TGTGCCAGCAGGTGGGAGGGGAATTCACCCCTCCACTTT

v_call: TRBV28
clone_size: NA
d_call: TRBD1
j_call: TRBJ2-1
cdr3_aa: CASSLSIPGQGMNEQFF
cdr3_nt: TGTGCCAGCAGTTTATCCATACCGGGACAGGGTATGAATGAGCAGTTCTTC

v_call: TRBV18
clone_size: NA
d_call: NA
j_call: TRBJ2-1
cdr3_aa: CASSPRTVLNEQFF
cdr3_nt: TGTGCCAGCTCACCCCGGACAGTTTTGAATGAGCAGTTCTTC

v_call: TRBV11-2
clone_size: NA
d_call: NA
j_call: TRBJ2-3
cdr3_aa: CASSFAGWADTQYF
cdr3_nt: TGTGCCAGCAGCTTCGCGGGGTGGGCAGATACGCAGTATTTT

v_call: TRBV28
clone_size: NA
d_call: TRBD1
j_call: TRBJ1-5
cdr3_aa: CATDRASNQPQHF
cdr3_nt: TGTGCCACCGACAGGGCGAGCAATCAGCCCCAGCATTTT